The 27 T cell receptor beta chains below all came from one sample that was sequenced in a study of cytomegalovirus exposure and HLA in healthy donors. Primers: 60 Vbeta forward and 13 Jbeta reverse. Only in-frame clones appear in the TCRdb table, and some are missing; sequencing was by immunoSEQ multiplex PCR. The data show hundreds of thousands of clones, with 65% to 85% seen just once and approximately 2.3% held by the top ten. The sample taken for sequencing was PBMCs. Receptors originate from a female donor in good health and CMV-seronegative.

The chain joins TRBV11-3 to TRBJ2-1, with 12 bases fitting TRBD2. The CDR3 covers 16 residues. The V and J ends lost 5 bases and 5 bases, in that order; junction bases with no gene match: 7. Germline lookup yields CDR1 SGHNT and CDR2 YENEEA. This CDR3 is CASSGRTSGNNNEQFF. The CDR3 coding sequence is TGTGCCAGCAGCGGACGGACTAGCGGGAACAACAATGAGCAGTTCTTC.

This chain connects TRBV29-1 to TRBJ2-3; 9 nucleotides line up with TRBD1. V lost 7 bases to trimming and J lost 2 bases; unmatched junction nucleotides: 4. The CDR3 has 13 residues. Germline values: CDR1 SQVTM, CDR2 ANQGSEA. The CDR3 reads CSGDRVDTDTQYF. Written as DNA, the CDR3 is TGCAGCGGGGACAGGGTGGACACAGATACGCAGTATTTT.

The V gene is TRBV19, the J gene TRBJ1-2, with 9 nucleotides matching TRBD1. Germline lookup yields CDR1 LNHDA and CDR2 SQIVND (reference sequence). V shed 6 bases, J shed 2 bases, and the junction held 10 bases outside the gene matches. This CDR3 contains 16 residues. Here the CDR3 reads CASRTATGGLNYGYTF. DNA for the CDR3: TGTGCCAGTAGGACCGCGACAGGGGGATTGAACTATGGCTACACCTTC.

This rearrangement joins TRBV4-1 to TRBJ2-6; D not certain. This CDR3 region has 14 residues. Trimming took 6 bases from V and 0 from J, leaving 6 bases between them. CDR1 and CDR2 from the germline V gene are MGHRA and YSYEKL. The CDR3 bases are TGCGCCAGCAGTCGCGGCTCTGGGGCCAACGTCCTGACTTTC. Translation gives CASSRGSGANVLTF.

This clone was observed a few times. The chain has TRBV18 and TRBJ1-4; TRBD1 is a possible D gene (5 bases). The germline CDR1 and CDR2 sequences are KGHSH and LQKENI. V was pared by 1 base and J by 16 bases, with 16 bases between. The CDR3 extends over 13 amino acids. CDR3: CASSPLRGGSEFF. CDR3 DNA: TGTGCCAGCTCACCACTGCGCGGGGGTTCCGAGTTTTTT.

The chain combines TRBV5-1 with TRBJ2-3; 7 bases match TRBD2. Per germline, CDR1 SGHRS and CDR2 YFSETQ. This CDR3 is built from 16 residues. J was trimmed by 0 bases and V by 3 bases; bases with no gene match: 7. The DNA of the CDR3 is TGCGCCAGCAGCTCGTCACTAGCGTTAAGCACAGATACGCAGTATTTT. Translated: CASSSSLALSTDTQYF.

The chain recombines TRBV19 with TRBJ2-2; TRBD2 matches at 10 bases. The CDR3 consists of 15 residues. With 6 bases clipped from V and 5 bases from J, the junction kept 6 bases outside the gene matches. Germline lookup yields CDR1 LNHDA and CDR2 SQIVND (reference sequence). The DNA of the CDR3 is TGTGCCAGTAGGACGGGACTAGCGCCAACCGGGGAGCTGTTTTTT. Encoded protein: CASRTGLAPTGELFF.

This chain links TRBV29-1 with TRBJ1-1; 7 bases agree with TRBD1. The trim removed 8 bases at V and 3 bases at J, leaving 6 bases unmatched. The CDR3 sequence is 12 residues long. Germline values: CDR1 SQVTM, CDR2 ANQGSEA. CDR3 residues: CSSGQLYTEAFF. The CDR3 DNA reads as TGCAGCTCGGGACAGCTATACACTGAAGCTTTCTTT.

This clone has only a few counts. The chain has TRBV7-2 and TRBJ1-4; weak D call: TRBD1 (6 bases). The V end lost 1 base, the J end lost 3 bases, and 15 bases lay between the germline ends. Per germline, CDR1 SGHTA and CDR2 FQGNSA. The CDR3 loop spans 17 amino acids. The CDR3 DNA reads TGTGCCAGCAGCTTAGGATTTTCGGCAGGGGCTAATGAAAAACTGTTTTTT. It is translated as CASSLGFSAGANEKLFF.

V and J are TRBV7-3 and TRBJ2-4; D possibly corresponds to TRBD2 (6 bases). V dropped 5 bases and J dropped 5 bases, with 13 bases sitting between them. Germline V gene data show CDR1 as SGHTA and CDR2 as FQGTGA. CDR3 size: 14 residues. CDR3 in amino acids: CASSVGGTQNIQYF. CDR3 DNA: TGTGCCAGCAGCGTCGGGGGTACCCAAAACATTCAGTACTTC.

V usage is TRBV30 and J usage is TRBJ1-6; the D gene is possibly TRBD1 (6 bases). CDR1 is GTSNPN and CDR2 is SVGIG in the germline V gene (reference sequence). The CDR3 has 19 amino acids. Trimming pared 3 bases from V and 1 base from J, leaving 22 bases between. CDR3 in amino acids: CAWRPLTGREGSYNSPLHF. The CDR3 DNA reads as TGTGCCTGGAGACCCCTGACAGGACGGGAAGGGTCCTATAATTCACCCCTCCACTTT.

This clone appeared a single time. The rearrangement uses TRBV6-5 and TRBJ2-1; D might be TRBD2 (5 bases). This CDR3 region has 15 residues. Germline CDR1 and CDR2: MNHEY and SVGAGI. Trimming shortened V by 7 bases and J by 6 bases, and 19 bases separated the two germline ends. CDR3 in DNA: TGTGCCAGCACCCGAACCGGGGAGCCTTTCAATGAGCAGTTCTTC. This encodes CASTRTGEPFNEQFF.

This clone has a single count. The same CDR3 arises from other DNA sequences in this sample as well. The chain is built from TRBV7-2 and TRBJ2-3, with 10 bases matching TRBD2. Per the germline V gene, CDR1 is SGHTA and CDR2 is FQGNSA. CDR3 length equals 14 residues. V lost 4 bases and J lost 6; bases outside the gene matches: 4. The CDR3 protein is CASSSRTSGDTQYF. Written as DNA, the CDR3 is TGTGCCAGCAGCTCGAGGACTAGCGGCGATACGCAGTATTTT.

CDR3 DNA: TGTGCCAGCAGTACCCGACCCGGGCCTTCTAGGGGTGAAGCTTTCTTT. It specifies CASSTRPGPSRGEAFF. The chain is built from TRBV28 and TRBJ1-1, with D possibly TRBD1 on 5 matching bases. Germline-derived CDR1 and CDR2 are MDHEN and SYDVKM. The CDR3 consists of 16 residues. V lost 5 bases to trimming and J lost 7 bases, with 23 bases between them. The whole variable domain, remainder taken from reference TRBV28 and TRBJ1-1, is DVKVTQSSRYLVKRTGEKVFLECVQDMDHENMFWYRQDPGLGLRLIYFSYDVKMKEKGDIPEGYSVSREKKERFSLILESASTNQTSMYLCASSTRPGPSRGEAFFGQGTRLTVV.

V is TRBV7-9 and J is TRBJ2-1; 7 bases are a match to TRBD2. The CDR3 extends over 13 amino acids. Germline V CDR1 and CDR2: SEHNR, FQNEAQ (reference sequence). Unmatched junction bases numbered 1, after V lost 4 bases and J lost 4 bases. The CDR3 region has the DNA TGTGCCAGCAGCTGGACTAGTTACAATGAGCAGTTCTTC. As protein: CASSWTSYNEQFF.

The rearrangement joins TRBV7-2 to TRBJ1-2, with D perhaps TRBD1 (5 bases). V lost 5 bases, J lost 5 bases, and 18 bases lay in between. The V gene's germline CDR1 is SGHTA and CDR2 FQGNSA. This CDR3 has 15 residues. The CDR3 DNA is TGTGCCAGCAGCCTAGTGCTACAGGCTAGTTATGGCTACACCTTC. Amino acid sequence: CASSLVLQASYGYTF.

The chain links TRBV28 to TRBJ1-2; D remains ambiguous. This CDR3 is 14 amino acids long. The V and J ends lost 1 base and 8 bases respectively, with 14 bases between them. The germline V gene has CDR1 MDHEN and CDR2 SYDVKM. DNA for the CDR3: TGTGCCAGCAGTTTATTGTTCTCCTCGGGGGGCTACACCTTC. Translated: CASSLLFSSGGYTF.

This clone occurred a few times. V gene TRBV11-3 combines with J gene TRBJ2-7, with 8 bases lining up with TRBD2. CDR1 is SGHNT, CDR2 YENEEA, per germline. The CDR3 spans 15 residues. The V gene end was trimmed by 1 base and the J gene end by 6 bases; junction bases not matched to a gene: 8. CDR3: CASSLVGPAGVEQYF. In DNA, the CDR3 is TGTGCCAGCAGCTTAGTGGGGCCAGCGGGAGTCGAGCAGTACTTC.

The chain carries TRBV29-1 and TRBJ1-1; tentatively, D is TRBD1 (6 bases). V was trimmed by 5 bases and J by 5 bases, leaving 9 bases between them. The CDR3 is 11 amino acids. Germline-derived CDR1 and CDR2 are SQVTM and ANQGSEA. Here the CDR3 DNA reads TGCAGCGTTTCAGGGGAAACTGAAGCTTTCTTT. This encodes CSVSGETEAFF.

This clone was counted a single time. This rearrangement joins TRBV7-9 to TRBJ2-5; TRBD1 is a possible D gene (5 bases). The V and J ends lost 2 bases and 4 bases respectively, with 11 bases between them. The CDR3 is made up of 14 amino acids. CDR1 is SEHNR and CDR2 is FQNEAQ in the germline V gene (reference sequence). The CDR3: CASSLSAGPETQYF. The DNA of the CDR3 is TGTGCCAGCAGCTTATCCGCAGGGCCAGAGACCCAGTACTTC.

The V call is TRBV6-1, the J call TRBJ2-6; D not resolved. The germline V and J ends were trimmed by 3 bases and 0 bases, with 12 bases remaining between them. Germline V gene data show CDR1 as MNHNS and CDR2 as SASEGT. This CDR3 is 17 amino acids long. CDR3 coding DNA: TGTGCCAGCAGTGAGCAGGCCTTGAGCTCTGGGGCCAACGTCCTGACTTTC. Its protein is CASSEQALSSGANVLTF.

The chain carries TRBV27 and TRBJ2-7; TRBD1 agrees at 9 bases. The CDR3 covers 16 residues. Germline CDR1 is MNHEY and CDR2 is SMNVEV (reference sequence). V lost 5 bases to trimming and J lost 4 bases; unmatched junction nucleotides: 12. The CDR3 spells CASSPMITGGIYEQYF. The CDR3, as DNA: TGTGCCAGCAGTCCGATGATAACAGGGGGCATTTACGAGCAGTACTTC.

The V call is TRBV21-1, the J call TRBJ2-3; the table's D call TRBD1 went unverified against the DNA. TRBV21-1 counts as a pseudogene. This CDR3 spans 16 amino acids. The CDR3 region is CASSKGQGGYTDTQYF. CDR3 bases: TGTGCCAGCAGCAAAGGGCAGGGGGGATACACAGATACGCAGTATTTT.

The chain links TRBV6-4 to TRBJ2-1; 13 bases line up with TRBD2. The CDR3 consists of 16 residues. Per the germline V gene, CDR1 is MRHNA and CDR2 is SNTAGT. J gave up 4 bases and V 2 bases, and 2 bases lay outside the gene matches. Written as DNA, the CDR3 is TGTGCCAGCAGTGACGGGACTAGCGGGACATACAATGAGCAGTTCTTC. Amino acids: CASSDGTSGTYNEQFF.

V usage is TRBV19 and J usage is TRBJ2-7; TRBD1 matches 7 bases. V shed 7 bases, J shed 2 bases, and the junction held 5 bases outside the gene matches. Per germline, CDR1 LNHDA and CDR2 SQIVND (reference sequence). CDR3 size: 13 residues. In nucleotides, the CDR3 is TGTGCCAGTAAGGGGGACAGACCCTACGAGCAGTACTTC. Translation gives CASKGDRPYEQYF.

The rearrangement joins TRBV18 to TRBJ2-7; tentative D call: TRBD1 (5 bases). Germline V gives CDR1 KGHSH, CDR2 LQKENI. The CDR3 runs 14 residues. Trimming removed 0 bases at V and 3 bases at J, with 9 bases between. CDR3 amino acids: CASSPPTARYEQYF. DNA of the CDR3: TGTGCCAGCTCACCACCGACAGCCCGCTACGAGCAGTACTTC. The full variable domain, in which reference TRBV18 and TRBJ2-7 provide the parts outside the CDR3, is NAGVMQNPRHLVRRRGQEARLRCSPMKGHSHVYWYRQLPEEGLKFMVYLQKENIIDESGMPKERFSAEFPKEGPSILRIQQVVRGDSAAYFCASSPPTARYEQYFGPGTRLTVT.

The V call is TRBV7-2, the J call TRBJ2-3, with D possibly TRBD2 on 6 matching bases. The germline V gene has CDR1 SGHTA and CDR2 FQGNSA. This CDR3 has 16 residues. The ends were cut back, 5 bases at V and 4 bases at J, with 19 bases in the middle. CDR3 sequence (DNA): TGTGCCAGCAGCCCCCCCCTGGACTACATCTCAGATACGCAGTATTTT. Translating gives CASSPPLDYISDTQYF.